This TCR beta chain is from a study of blood T cell repertoires in COVID-19 (dated by TCRdb to the early 2020s). With respect to the entire study: Samples from collaborators originated in the United States, Italy and Spain and spanned both the acute and convalescent phases of COVID-19. The prospective study material was composed of cDNA or gDNA derived from T cells, B-cell-depleted T cells, or PBMCs. Subjects who had been exposed to COVID-19, were actively infected with it, or had recovered from it provided the deeply sampled blood TCRbeta repertoires that made up the dataset. The repertoires were released in a freely available public database intended as a resource for research on the immune response to SARS-CoV-2. The samples were drawn from the first 160 participants of the ongoing ImmuneRACE study and from 950 to 1,500 subjects provided by 6 global collaborators. Nearly every sample came with metadata listing a de-identified subject ID, COVID-19 status, age in years and sex. Where available, HLA class I and class II types were obtained from metadata supplied by the sample provider rather than from assay-based typing.

Between the V and J ends, shortened by 3 bases and 2 bases respectively, the junction contains 8 bases. As encoded in the germline V gene (reference sequence), CDR1 is SEHNR while CDR2 is FQNEAQ. Including cysteine and phenylalanine, the CDR3 has 13 amino acids. Only the CDR3 part of the read is kept: 39 bases, read in frame from the first base. A note on this clone: Its antigen remains unidentified. Per-nucleotide qualities are absent, and no much larger clonotype sits a single base away.

Study-level results and caveats: How much clinical and demographic metadata was included differed by source and by participant, and the metadata was provided uncurated.

TCRbeta CDR3 regions were amplified from genomic DNA by means of the immunoSEQ Assay, a bias-controlled multiplex PCR. The authors' pipeline ran thus. The number of nucleated cells in each sample was estimated by amplification of reference gene primers within the assay. To quantify the absolute abundance of each unique TCRbeta CDR3 rearrangement, sequence reads were collapsed and filtered. Productive Simpson clonality was computed per sample as the square root of Simpson's diversity index over productive rearrangements. TCRdb holds this immuneACCESS table with in-frame rearrangements only. Some clones are missing; in checked studies, unresolved V genes explain under half, and the rest has no known cause. Clone size and V and J calls were adopted from that table, with D and trimming inferred from the DNA. A total of approximately 66,000 clones appear in this sample, approximately 89% of them only once. The ten biggest clones cover less than 1.5% of the sample.

Whole blood was collected in K2EDTA tubes by collaborating institutions according to the institutions' own protocols. Collaborator samples were shipped for TCRbeta analysis as frozen whole blood, isolated PBMCs, or DNA extracted from either sample type. Here the chain combines TRBV7-9 and TRBJ2-7; the D gene is perhaps TRBD1, from 5 matching bases. This clonotype was sampled from a man aged 55 to 70 with acute or convalescent COVID-19. Input material: peripheral blood. In nucleotides, the sequence is TGTGCCAGCAGCTTCGAGACAGCCTACGAGCAGTACTTC. Translated, it reads CASSFETAYEQYF.